The 10 T cell receptor beta chains presented below share a single source sample, sequenced in a study of T cells in Graves' hyperthyroidism and ophthalmopathy. Amplified TCR beta CDR3 regions came from RNA transcripts. The TCR CDR3 first-round RT-PCR relied on the HTBI primer set. TCRdb used MiXCR to reprocess the multiplex PCR reads, holding one entry per CDR3 protein. The sample lists some 140,000 distinct CDR3 sequences; 22% were seen once. Sequencing was done on a sample of blood. All receptors derive from a woman aged 50 to 65 with Graves' hyperthyroidism that later progressed to Graves' ophthalmopathy.

There are a few counts of this clonotype. V and J are TRBV20-1 and TRBJ1-1, with 12 bases that match TRBD1. The trim removed 5 bases at V and 1 base at J, leaving 8 bases unmatched. CDR3 size: 16 residues. From germline, CDR1 is DFQATT and CDR2 SNEGSKA (reference sequence). Here the CDR3 DNA reads TGCAGTGCTGCCGGGACAGGGGGCGGCTGGAACACTGAAGCTTTCTTT. Its translation: CSAAGTGGGWNTEAFF.

The gene calls are TRBV4-2 and TRBJ2-5; 8 bases fit TRBD2. This CDR3 spans 17 amino acids. The germline CDR1 and CDR2 sequences are LGHNA and YNFKEQ. The V and J ends lost 1 base and 1 base, in that order; junction bases with no gene match: 8. The CDR3 reads CASSQGGVAGFQETQYF. Here the CDR3 DNA reads TGTGCCAGCAGCCAAGGAGGAGTAGCGGGATTCCAAGAGACCCAGTACTTC.

The gene calls are TRBV28 and TRBJ2-1; 7 nucleotides line up with TRBD2. CDR3 size: 19 residues. V shed 1 base and J 1 base; nucleotides not matched to a gene: 13. Germline CDR1 reads MDHEN; CDR2 reads SYDVKM. CDR3 amino acids: CASSLLRGGPGWSYNEQFF. For the CDR3, the DNA is TGTGCCAGCAGTTTATTGAGGGGAGGGCCCGGGTGGTCCTACAATGAGCAGTTCTTC.

This clonotype showed up many times. The chain links TRBV6-1 to TRBJ2-3; 7 nucleotides align to TRBD1. This CDR3 is built from 14 residues. After removal of 6 bases from V and 4 bases from J, the junction contained 7 bases not matched to a gene. Germline CDR1 reads MNHNS; CDR2 reads SASEGT. The CDR3 sequence: CASRRQGAADTQYF. In DNA form, the CDR3 reads TGTGCCAGCAGAAGACAGGGTGCGGCAGATACGCAGTATTTT.

A few counts support this clonotype. A clone one base away is much larger, so this may be a read error. V is TRBV28 and J is TRBJ2-3, with D maybe TRBD2 (6 bases). The ends were cut back, 8 bases at V and 5 bases at J, with 26 bases in the middle. CDR3 length equals 17 residues. The germline gives CDR1 MDHEN, CDR2 SYDVKM. In DNA, the CDR3 is TGTGCCAGCGGTTACCCCCTCCGTCAGGGAGGACGAGATACGCAGTATTTT. It is translated as CASGYPLRQGGRDTQYF.

The table lists this clonotype with many counts. The chain joins TRBV2 to TRBJ2-5, with D perhaps assigned TRBD1 or TRBD2 (5 bases each). V was shortened by 6 bases and J by 0 bases, with 11 bases between the two germline ends. CDR1 and CDR2 from the germline V gene are SNHLY and FYNNEI. The CDR3 extends over 14 amino acids. The CDR3 DNA is TGTGCCAGCAGGAAAGGGACGAACCAAGAGACCCAGTACTTC. It is translated as CASRKGTNQETQYF.

This clonotype was observed a few times. The rearrangement uses TRBV20-1 and TRBJ2-2; D possibly uses TRBD1 or TRBD2 (6 bases each). The germline V gene encodes CDR1 DFQATT and CDR2 SNEGSKA (reference sequence). V was pared by 2 bases and J by 6 bases, with 22 bases between. The CDR3 length is 17 residues. DNA of the CDR3: TGCAGTGCTAGAACTCCAGCGGGCCTGGAGGGGGCCGGGGAGCTGTTTTTT. Translating it yields CSARTPAGLEGAGELFF.

The J gene is TRBJ2-5, the V gene TRBV15; the D gene is possibly TRBD1 (5 bases). This CDR3 region has 12 residues. Germline CDR1 reads LNHNV; CDR2 reads YYDKDF (reference sequence). V gave up 1 base and J gave up 10 bases, with 10 bases separating them. For the CDR3, the DNA is TGTGCCACCAGCAGAGGAAAGGGGAACCAGTACTTC. This translates into CATSRGKGNQYF.

The J gene is TRBJ1-6, the V gene TRBV2; TRBD1 matches at 9 bases. The CDR3 runs to 14 residues. Trimming removed 5 bases from V and 10 bases from J; junction bases left unmatched: 6. Germline V CDR1 and CDR2: SNHLY, FYNNEI. CDR3 sequence (DNA): TGTGCCAGCAGTAGAGGACAGGGGAAATCACCCCTCCACTTT. Encoded protein: CASSRGQGKSPLHF.

About this clonotype itself: The junction departs from the called germline gene at one end, perhaps through a read error. The J gene is TRBJ2-5, the V gene TRBV6-5; D is undetermined. CDR1 and CDR2 (germline): MNHEY, SVGAGI. This CDR3 has 14 residues. The CDR3: CASSYSATQETQCF. CDR3 DNA: TGTGCCAGCAGTTACAGCGCGACCCAAGAGACCCAGTGCTTC.